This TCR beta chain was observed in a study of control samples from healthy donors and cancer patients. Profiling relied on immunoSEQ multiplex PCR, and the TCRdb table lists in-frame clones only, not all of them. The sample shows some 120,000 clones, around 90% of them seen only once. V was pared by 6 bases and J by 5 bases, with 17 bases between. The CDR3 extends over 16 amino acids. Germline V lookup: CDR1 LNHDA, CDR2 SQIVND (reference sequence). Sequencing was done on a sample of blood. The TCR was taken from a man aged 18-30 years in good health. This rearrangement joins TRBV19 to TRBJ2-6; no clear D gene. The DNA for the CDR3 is TGTGCCAGTAGCCAACGGAGACGGCTGAGGGCCAACGTCCTGACTTTC. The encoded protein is CASSQRRRLRANVLTF.